Presented here are 4 T cell receptor beta chains from one specimen sequenced in a study of human T cells and chemical hapten exposure. From whole blood left unfractionated, total RNA was extracted. TCRdb ran MiXCR on the 5' RACE reads and lists one entry per CDR3 protein. The table has about 81,000 distinct CDR3 sequences, 7% to 8% seen once. All receptors come from a male donor in good health.

The sample holds a few counts of this clonotype. V and J are TRBV20-1 and TRBJ1-3; 9 bases match TRBD1. CDR1 DFQATT and CDR2 SNEGSKA come from the germline V gene (reference sequence). Trimming at V came to 3 bases and at J to 0 bases, leaving 12 bases not matched to a gene. The CDR3 is made up of 18 amino acids. The CDR3 coding sequence is TGCAGTGCTAGGGGGACAGGGACTCTCCTCGGCTCTGGAAACACCATATATTTT. Protein: CSARGTGTLLGSGNTIYF.

This clonotype was seen a handful of times. V and J are TRBV29-1 and TRBJ1-1, with a weak D call TRBD1 (5 bases). Trimming left V 6 bases short and J 9 bases short, with 14 bases between. Germline CDR1 SQVTM, CDR2 ANQGSEA. The length of the CDR3 is 11 residues. The CDR3, as DNA: TGCAGCGTGGCCGGGGGGGGAAAAGCTTTCTTT. Translating gives CSVAGGGKAFF.

This clonotype has a count of ten or more. The J gene is TRBJ2-4, the V gene TRBV3-1, with D perhaps TRBD1 (6 bases). Trimming took 5 bases from V and 6 from J, leaving 11 bases between them. In germline, CDR1 is LGHDT, CDR2 YNNKEL (reference sequence). This CDR3 comprises 13 residues. This CDR3 is CASSSGQLNIQYF. The CDR3 coding sequence is TGTGCCAGCAGCTCAGGACAGTTAAACATTCAGTACTTC.

There are many counts of this clonotype. The rearrangement links TRBV20-1 to TRBJ2-3; D is possibly TRBD1 (5 bases). The CDR3 spans 15 residues. Germline CDR1 and CDR2: DFQATT and SNEGSKA (reference sequence). Trimming cost V 0 bases and J 6 bases, with 16 bases left between them. The CDR3 loop reads CSARDPVQGGDTQYF. DNA for the CDR3: TGCAGTGCTAGAGATCCGGTTCAGGGTGGGGATACGCAGTATTTT.